Described below is a single T cell receptor beta chain sequence and its context. Its cognate antigen has yet to be identified. Nothing much larger sits one base from this clone, and base qualities are not available. From the cysteine through the phenylalanine, the CDR3 covers 15 amino acids. CDR3 DNA only is kept here, 45 bases in frame from base 1. From a lookup of the germline V gene (reference sequence), CDR1 and CDR2 are MNHNY and SVGAGI. Trimming accounts for 6 bases at V and 7 bases at J, while the number of junction bases matched to no gene is 10. Whole blood was collected in K2EDTA tubes by collaborating institutions according to the institutions' own protocols. For TCRbeta analysis, collaborators shipped samples in one of three forms: frozen whole blood, isolated PBMCs, or DNA extracted from either of those sample types. The source of the sample is a study of blood T cell repertoires in COVID-19 (dated by TCRdb to the early 2020s). Study-wide context: The collaborator samples originated in the United States, Italy and Spain and spanned the acute and convalescent phases of COVID-19. The material from the prospective study consisted of cDNA or gDNA derived from T cells, B-cell-depleted T cells, or PBMCs. Subjects who had been exposed to COVID-19, were actively infected with it, or had recovered from it provided the deeply sampled blood TCRbeta repertoires that made up the dataset. The repertoires were made available in a free public database intended to serve as a resource for research on the immune response to SARS-CoV-2. The samples were drawn from two sources: the first 160 participants of the ongoing ImmuneRACE study, and 950 to 1,500 subjects contributed by 6 global collaborators. The sample metadata nearly always contained a de-identified subject ID, COVID-19 status, age in years and sex. Where available, HLA class I and class II types were obtained from metadata supplied by the sample provider rather than from assay-based typing.

Paper-wide results and their limitations: The quantity of clinical and demographic metadata differed by source and by participant and was supplied without curation.

The immunoSEQ Assay, a bias-controlled multiplex PCR, was used to amplify TCRbeta CDR3 regions from genomic DNA. Per the authors' processing: The number of nucleated cells in each sample was estimated by amplification of reference gene primers within the assay. To quantify the absolute abundance of each unique TCRbeta CDR3 rearrangement, sequence reads were collapsed and filtered. For each sample, productive Simpson clonality was calculated by taking the square root of Simpson's diversity index across productive rearrangements. Imported from immuneACCESS, the table was reduced by TCRdb to in-frame sequences with V and J called. These copies leave out some clones; in studies compared against another copy, an unresolved V gene accounts for under half, and the cause of the remainder is not known. Clone size and V and J calls were adopted from that table, with D and trimming inferred from the DNA. Present in this sample are some 110,000 clones, 90% of which were seen just once. The ten most abundant clones make up 1.5% to 2% of the sample.

This TCR was sampled from a human donor with active COVID-19. The donor label of this sample is uncertain. The rearranged chain carries TRBV6-6 and TRBJ2-5, and TRBD1 matches 11 of the central bases. The specimen was peripheral blood. The CDR3 protein sequence reads: CASREGQGDKMTQYF. The nucleotide sequence reads as follows: TGTGCCAGCAGAGAGGGACAGGGGGACAAGATGACCCAGTACTTC.